Included here is one T cell receptor (beta chain) sequence, with context. The antigen is unknown. Sampled 1 year posttransplant, controls received myeloablative marrow transplants, methotrexate and a calcineurin inhibitor. The entry originates in a study of T cells after posttransplantation cyclophosphamide. The CDR3 totals 14 residues. CDR1 and CDR2 (germline): KGHSH, LQKENI. The germline V and J ends were trimmed by 3 bases and 5 bases, with 14 bases remaining between them. Using immunoSEQ multiplex PCR, the repertoire was profiled, and TCRdb retains in-frame clones only, with some absent. This sample has just over 15,000 clones; approximately 81% occur once, and the top ten carry 5%. Points from the study as a whole: Donor-recipient repertoire similarity was low at 1-2 months, rising over year one.

The rearrangement joins TRBV18 to TRBJ2-7; D possibly corresponds to TRBD2 (5 bases). Sequenced material: PBMCs, taken 350 to 400 days after allogeneic stem cell transplant with calcineurin inhibitor and methotrexate. The sequence was collected from a male patient in his late teens or twenties who received an allogeneic stem cell transplant from a related donor, was CMV-positive, and had no GVHD. The T cells may come from the graft donor. CDR3 sequence: CASSPSSGSNEQYF. In nucleotides, the CDR3 is TGTGCCAGCTCACCTTCCTCGGGATCTAACGAGCAGTACTTC.